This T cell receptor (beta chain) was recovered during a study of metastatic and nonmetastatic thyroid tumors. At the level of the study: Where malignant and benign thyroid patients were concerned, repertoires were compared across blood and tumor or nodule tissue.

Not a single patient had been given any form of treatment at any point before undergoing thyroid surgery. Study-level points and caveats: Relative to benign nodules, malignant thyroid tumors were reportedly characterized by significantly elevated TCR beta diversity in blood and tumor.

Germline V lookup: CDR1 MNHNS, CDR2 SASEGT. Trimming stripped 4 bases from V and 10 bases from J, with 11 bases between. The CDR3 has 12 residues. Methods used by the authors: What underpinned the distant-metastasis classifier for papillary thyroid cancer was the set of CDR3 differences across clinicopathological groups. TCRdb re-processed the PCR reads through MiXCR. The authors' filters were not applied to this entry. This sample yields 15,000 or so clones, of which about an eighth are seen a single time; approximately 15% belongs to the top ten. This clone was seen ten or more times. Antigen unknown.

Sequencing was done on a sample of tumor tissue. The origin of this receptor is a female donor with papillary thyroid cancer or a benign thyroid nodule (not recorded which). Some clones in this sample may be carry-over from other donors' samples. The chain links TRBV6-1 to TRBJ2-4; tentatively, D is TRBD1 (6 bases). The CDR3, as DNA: TGTGCCAGCAGTGGGAACAGGGTAATTCAGTACTTC. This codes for CASSGNRVIQYF.